This is a list of T cell receptor beta chains from one sample in a study of post-analysis software for immune sequencing data. TCRdb re-analysed the PCR reads in MiXCR, keeping a single row per CDR3 protein. The top ten hold approximately 3% of the sample, which has about 200,000 distinct CDR3 sequences, approximately 29% seen once. Input material: blood. The receptors stem from a girl aged 2 to 17 with multiple sclerosis. Each CDR3 is given with its conserved first and last residue. Fields, in order: V gene, clone size, D gene, J gene, CDR3 protein, CDR3 DNA. A D gene is named only where the DNA matches it firmly. Size values are once, few and many counts, or a class for expanded clones, and some rows have none.

>TRBV7-9|-|-|TRBJ2-3
CASSLAAGSPDTQYF
TGTGCCAGCAGCTTAGCGGCGGGGAGTCCAGATACGCAGTATTTT
>TRBV7-2|many|-|TRBJ2-7
CASSQSWGYEQYF
TGTGCCAGCAGCCAAAGTTGGGGTTACGAGCAGTACTTC
>TRBV7-8|-|TRBD2|TRBJ2-7
CASSLGGGQSEQYF
TGTGCCAGCAGCTTGGGGGGAGGGCAAAGCGAGCAGTACTTC
>TRBV20-1|-|-|TRBJ2-4
CSARGPRLAKNIQYF
TGCAGTGCTAGAGGGCCCCGATTAGCCAAAAACATTCAGTACTTC
>TRBV4-1|-|-|TRBJ2-3
CASSQEDTHTQYF
TGCGCCAGCAGCCAAGAGGACACACATACGCAGTATTTT
>TRBV7-9|-|TRBD1|TRBJ1-3
CASSPNGTGLISGNTIYF
TGTGCCAGCAGCCCCAACGGGACAGGGTTGATTTCTGGAAACACCATATATTTT
>TRBV12-3/TRBV12-4|many|-|TRBJ1-5
CASSLSQPQHF
TGTGCCAGCAGTTTAAGTCAGCCCCAGCATTTT
>TRBV15|many|TRBD1|TRBJ1-2
CATSKAGTGDNYGYTF
TGTGCCACCAGCAAAGCCGGGACAGGGGACAACTATGGCTACACCTTC
>TRBV6-5|many|-|TRBJ1-5
CASSDRAAGQPQHF
TGTGCCAGCAGTGACCGGGCCGCCGGCCAGCCCCAGCATTTT
>TRBV20-1|many|TRBD1|TRBJ2-7
CSARDLSTGVYEQYF
TGCAGTGCTAGAGATCTCTCGACAGGGGTCTACGAGCAGTACTTC
>TRBV30|-|-|TRBJ1-5
CAWSVLNQPQHF
TGTGCCTGGAGTGTACTAAATCAGCCCCAGCATTTT
>TRBV20-1|many|TRBD2|TRBJ2-1
CSALGLAGGVTYNEQFF
TGCAGTGCTCTGGGACTAGCGGGGGGAGTAACCTACAATGAGCAGTTCTTC
>TRBV12-3/TRBV12-4|few|TRBD2|TRBJ2-3
CASVIAGGPGTQYF
TGTGCCAGCGTCATAGCGGGGGGGCCCGGTACGCAGTATTTT
>TRBV28|few|-|TRBJ2-3
CASSPLPTGPGTDTQYF
TGTGCCAGCAGTCCACTACCCACGGGACCGGGCACAGATACGCAGTATTTT
>TRBV15|many|-|TRBJ2-7
CATSRGTAGEYEQYF
TGTGCCACCAGCAGAGGTACGGCGGGTGAATACGAGCAGTACTTC
>TRBV6-5|once|-|TRBJ1-5
CASSYLEGADLSNQPQHF
TGTGCCAGCAGTTACTTAGAAGGGGCCGATTTGAGCAATCAGCCCCAGCATTTT
>TRBV11-2|few|-|TRBJ2-3
CASSTGRGGETDTQYF
TGTGCCAGCAGCACTGGGCGGGGAGGCGAGACAGATACGCAGTATTTT
>TRBV7-9|many|TRBD1|TRBJ2-7
CASSGQGFAYEQYF
TGTGCCAGCAGCGGACAGGGGTTCGCCTACGAGCAGTACTTC
>TRBV20-1|-|-|TRBJ1-4
CSARAGFNEKLFF
TGCAGTGCTAGGGCCGGGTTTAATGAAAAACTGTTTTTT
>TRBV5-1|few|-|TRBJ1-1
CASNHGNQNTEAFF
TGCGCCAGCAACCACGGGAATCAGAACACTGAAGCTTTCTTT
>TRBV7-2|many|-|TRBJ1-6
CASSSNSPLHF
TGTGCCAGCAGCTCAAATTCACCCCTCCACTTT
>TRBV7-9|-|-|TRBJ1-4
CASRRDRNEKLFF
TGTGCCAGCAGACGAGACAGAAATGAAAAACTGTTTTTT
>TRBV5-1|many|-|TRBJ1-2
CASSEPTANYGYTF
TGCGCCAGCAGCGAGCCGACCGCTAACTATGGCTACACCTTC
>TRBV29-1|few|TRBD1|TRBJ1-2
CSAVGQGGATNYGYTF
TGCAGCGCCGTCGGGCAGGGGGGAGCAACTAACTATGGCTACACCTTC
>TRBV5-6|-|TRBD2|TRBJ2-3
CVSSREWEGPDTQYF
TGTGTCAGCAGCAGGGAGTGGGAGGGCCCAGATACGCAGTATTTT
>TRBV20-1|-|TRBD2|TRBJ2-7
CSALTKGLAVHNEQYF
TGCAGTGCTCTTACTAAGGGACTAGCGGTCCACAATGAGCAGTACTTC